This T cell receptor (beta chain) was sequenced for a study of cytotoxic CD8 clonotypes in ibrutinib-treated CLL. Findings and limits, study-wide: Clonality measured at baseline exceeded age-matched healthy donors, tracking circulating CD8+ T-cell counts. Under treatment, the uncommon public clonotypes either contracted or remained stable.

The germline V gene has CDR1 KGHSH and CDR2 LQKENI. This CDR3 is built from 14 residues. The ends lost 3 bases at V and 5 bases at J; junction bases unmatched: 2. Remarks on this clone: No antigen is known for it.

Deep sequencing aimed at 1 in 200,000 to 1 in 1 million T cells' resolution. Profiling relied on immunoSEQ multiplex PCR, and the TCRdb table lists in-frame clones only, not all of them. The repertoire has some 80,000 clones, around 75% of them found once; the top ten carry around 4.8%. The sequence came from a human donor with chronic lymphocytic leukemia. Sequencing used PBMCs, obtained after 12 months of ibrutinib treatment. The rearrangement links TRBV18 to TRBJ2-7, with TRBD2 identical over 12 bases. CDR3 sequence: CASSPGLAGHEQYF. The CDR3 coding sequence is TGTGCCAGCTCACCGGGACTAGCGGGCCACGAGCAGTACTTC.